This T cell receptor beta chain derives from a study of siplizumab effects on memory and regulatory T cells. Study-wide findings and caveats: Solely a minor proportion of alloreactive clones could be assigned to unstimulated subsets. Roughly 75-97% of proliferating CD4+ or CD8+ clones lacked a naive or memory phenotype that could be assigned. Under siplizumab, an average approximately 69% of mappable alloreactive CD4+ clones were Treg-derived, compared with approximately 27% in controls.

Libraries were prepared by immunoSEQ multiplex PCR; TCRdb keeps only in-frame clonotypes and omits some of them. Of tens of thousands of clones in the sample, approximately 95% are singletons; the top ten hold roughly two fifths. This clone was observed a single time. The antigen is not known. The sample consisted of CD8+ T cells sorted from blood. The receptor's source is a human donor in good health.

This CDR3 reads CASTSGRWQETQYF. The CDR3 bases are TGTGCCAGCACTAGCGGGAGATGGCAAGAGACCCAGTACTTC. The rearrangement uses TRBV25-1 and TRBJ2-5, with 10 bases matching TRBD2. This CDR3 has 14 amino acids. Trimming took 7 bases from V and 2 from J; bases not matched to a gene: 4. Germline V gene data show CDR1 as MGHDK and CDR2 as SYGVNS.